The T cell receptor (beta chain) described here comes from a study of molecular identifiers for immune sequencing clone quantification. The germline V and J ends were trimmed by 7 bases and 3 bases, with 16 bases remaining between them. CDR1 MNHEY and CDR2 SVGEGT come from the germline V gene. The CDR3 spans 15 residues. TCRdb reprocessed the PCR reads via MiXCR and lists one record per CDR3 protein. The table lists 63,000 or so distinct CDR3 sequences, less than 20% of them singletons. V usage is TRBV6-2 or TRBV6-3 and J usage is TRBJ2-1; D may be TRBD2 (5 bases). This sequence was found in a human donor in good health. Some libraries in this study had Jurkat cell RNA spiked in. Sequences were obtained from naive CD8+ T cells from blood, with Jurkat cell RNA spiked in. Subset specified: FACS-sorted CD8+CD4-CCR7+CD45RA+ naive T cells. The CDR3 loop reads CASNLERVGYNEQFF. DNA of the CDR3: TGTGCCAGCAACCTTGAGAGGGTTGGCTACAATGAGCAGTTCTTC.